The 31 T cell receptor beta chains below all came from one sample that was sequenced in a study of T cells in Graves' hyperthyroidism and ophthalmopathy. Amplification of TCR beta CDR3 regions was performed using RNA transcripts as template. HTBI primers drove first-round RT-PCR of the TCR CDR3. TCRdb reanalysed the multiplex PCR reads using MiXCR and keeps one entry per CDR3 protein. The table lists around 500,000 distinct CDR3 sequences, 20% to 25% of them singletons. Sequenced input: blood. The receptors here all came from a woman in her sixties or seventies with Graves' ophthalmopathy.

This clonotype occurred a few times. J is TRBJ2-3 and V is TRBV5-1; TRBD2 agrees at 7 bases. The CDR3 has 17 residues. The V gene end was trimmed by 3 bases and the J gene end by 3 bases; junction bases not matched to a gene: 13. Germline-derived CDR1 and CDR2 are SGHRS and YFSETQ. CDR3 sequence: CASSSGFLGLPTDTQYF. The CDR3 DNA follows: TGCGCCAGCAGCTCCGGGTTCCTGGGACTACCAACAGATACGCAGTATTTT.

This clonotype occurred a few times. V usage is TRBV15 and J usage is TRBJ1-5, with 9 nucleotides matching TRBD1. The CDR3 consists of 18 residues. The germline V gene encodes CDR1 LNHNV and CDR2 YYDKDF (reference sequence). V lost 2 bases to trimming and J lost 0 bases; unmatched junction nucleotides: 8. In nucleotides, the CDR3 is TGTGCCACCAGCAGACATACGACAGGGGGTTATAGCAATCAGCCCCAGCATTTT. Its protein is CATSRHTTGGYSNQPQHF. The full variable domain, rest sourced from reference TRBV15 and TRBJ1-5, is DAMVIQNPRYQVTQFGKPVTLSCSQTLNHNVMYWYQQKSSQAPKLLFHYYDKDFNNEADTPDNFQSRRPNTSFCFLDIRSPGLGDTAMYLCATSRHTTGGYSNQPQHFGDGTRLSIL.

This clonotype was recorded a few times. This chain uses TRBV20-1 with TRBJ1-4; 8 bases line up with TRBD1. Germline values: CDR1 DFQATT, CDR2 SNEGSKA (reference sequence). This CDR3 is built from 15 residues. Losses at the gene ends were 6 bases for V and 6 bases for J; bases not matched to a gene: 12. The CDR3 DNA sequence: TGCAGTGCACCCGGACAGGGCCTTAGGGATGAAAAACTGTTTTTT. Its translation is CSAPGQGLRDEKLFF.

V is TRBV5-1 and J is TRBJ1-1; a weak D match, TRBD1 (5 bases). Germline V gives CDR1 SGHRS, CDR2 YFSETQ. V lost 7 bases to trimming and J lost 4 bases, with 20 bases between them. The CDR3 is 15 residues long. As DNA, the CDR3 is TGCGCCAGCGCCCCTGGGGGAGTAGAATTCACTGAAGCTTTCTTT. Protein product: CASAPGGVEFTEAFF.

This clonotype was found a few times. This chain links TRBV15 with TRBJ2-2; 13 bases match TRBD2. The CDR3 covers 17 residues. Losses at the gene ends were 1 base for V and 5 bases for J; bases not matched to a gene: 4. CDR1 is LNHNV and CDR2 is YYDKDF in the germline V gene (reference sequence). The CDR3 is CATSRGGTSGKTGELFF. For the CDR3, the DNA is TGTGCCACCAGCAGAGGTGGGACTAGCGGGAAGACCGGGGAGCTGTTTTTT.

The chain carries TRBV6-5 and TRBJ1-2; 9 bases fit TRBD1. The CDR3 contains 17 residues. Trimming took 3 bases from V and 1 from J; bases not matched to a gene: 9. Germline CDR1 MNHEY, CDR2 SVGAGI. CDR3 region: CASSYPLGTGHNYGYTF. Here the CDR3 DNA reads TGTGCCAGCAGTTATCCCCTCGGGACAGGGCATAACTATGGCTACACCTTC.

This clonotype was counted many times. The chain links TRBV6-1 to TRBJ2-7; D is possibly TRBD2 (5 bases). CDR1 and CDR2 from the germline V gene are MNHNS and SASEGT. Deletions cut 2 bases from V and 5 bases from J, with 7 bases between. The CDR3 runs to 12 residues. As DNA, the CDR3 is TGTGCCAGCAGTGAATTGGGAGACGAGCAGTACTTC. Encoded protein: CASSELGDEQYF.

This chain connects TRBV5-4 to TRBJ2-7, with 7 nucleotides matching TRBD2. CDR1 SGHNT and CDR2 YYREEE come from the germline V gene (reference sequence). V shed 2 bases, J shed 4 bases, and the junction held 9 bases outside the gene matches. The CDR3 is made up of 15 amino acids. CDR3 sequence: CASSFFREVKYEQYF. The CDR3 DNA reads TGTGCCAGCAGCTTTTTCCGGGAGGTTAAATACGAGCAGTACTTC.

This clonotype came up a few times. The rearrangement links TRBV11-2 to TRBJ2-7; TRBD2 matches at 14 bases. There are 17 residues in the CDR3. V shed 4 bases, J shed 3 bases, and the junction held 8 bases outside the gene matches. Germline V gene data show CDR1 as SGHAT and CDR2 as FQNNGV. This CDR3 is CASSSPGLAGELYEQYF. CDR3 nucleotide sequence: TGTGCCAGCAGCTCCCCGGGACTAGCGGGAGAGCTCTACGAGCAGTACTTC.

The table lists this clonotype with a few counts. The chain is built from TRBV5-1 and TRBJ2-1; perhaps TRBD2 as D (5 bases). Germline-derived CDR1 and CDR2 are SGHRS and YFSETQ. The CDR3 is 16 residues long. The germline V and J ends were trimmed by 3 bases and 4 bases, with 17 bases remaining between them. The CDR3 bases are TGCGCCAGCAGCTACCCGAGGGTAGCGCCTTACAATGAGCAGTTCTTC. This encodes CASSYPRVAPYNEQFF.

The CDR3 bases are TGCAGTGCAGACAGGGGGCGAAGGGACATTCAGTACTTC. It translates to CSADRGRRDIQYF. This chain links TRBV20-1 with TRBJ2-4; TRBD1 matches at 10 bases. The ends lost 6 bases at V and 8 bases at J; junction bases unmatched: 7. This CDR3 is 13 amino acids long. From germline, CDR1 is DFQATT and CDR2 SNEGSKA (reference sequence).

The chain links TRBV2 to TRBJ1-5; the D is unclear. Per germline, CDR1 SNHLY and CDR2 FYNNEI. Trimming stripped 8 bases from V and 9 bases from J, with 14 bases between. The CDR3 runs to 12 residues. In DNA form, the CDR3 reads TGTGCCAGCTCTAAAGGGAGCCGGCCCCAGCATTTT. Translating it yields CASSKGSRPQHF.

On this clonotype itself: Germline and junction disagree at one end, which may indicate a read error. V is TRBV7-6 and J is TRBJ2-1, with D tentatively TRBD2 (6 bases). This CDR3 region has 15 residues. The germline V gene has CDR1 SGHVS and CDR2 FNYEAQ. Here the CDR3 DNA reads TGTGCCAGCAGGGGGGGACGGGTAACTAACAATGAGCAGTTTTTC. Its protein is CASRGGRVTNNEQFF.

The CDR3 region is CASSNRRVAKNIQYF. The CDR3 bases are TGTGCCAGTAGTAATCGGCGGGTAGCCAAAAACATTCAGTACTTC. The chain uses TRBV19 and TRBJ2-4; maybe TRBD2 (5 bases). V was shortened by 4 bases and J by 0 bases, with 10 bases between the two germline ends. There are 15 residues in the CDR3. Germline values: CDR1 LNHDA, CDR2 SQIVND (reference sequence).

The rearrangement uses TRBV4-1 and TRBJ2-3; tentatively, D is TRBD1 (5 bases). CDR1 MGHRA and CDR2 YSYEKL come from the germline V gene. V lost 0 bases and J lost 7, with 8 bases in between. The CDR3 runs 13 residues. CDR3 sequence (DNA): TGCGCCAGCAGCCAAGATAAGGGGAATACGCAGTATTTT. Its translation is CASSQDKGNTQYF.

The rearrangement links TRBV30 to TRBJ1-6; D gene unclear. This CDR3 has 13 amino acids. V lost 5 bases and J lost 7, with 12 bases in between. Per the germline V gene, CDR1 is GTSNPN and CDR2 is SVGIG (reference sequence). CDR3: CAWCGGPNSPLHF. The CDR3 DNA follows: TGTGCCTGGTGTGGAGGGCCGAATTCACCCCTCCACTTT.

This clonotype showed up just a few times. The chain uses TRBV20-1 and TRBJ2-7; possibly TRBD1 for D (6 bases). Trimming pared 3 bases from V and 6 bases from J, leaving 15 bases between. Germline CDR1 is DFQATT and CDR2 is SNEGSKA (reference sequence). The CDR3 covers 13 residues. The CDR3 sequence: CSARDPTGFEQYF. In DNA, the CDR3 is TGCAGTGCTAGGGACCCCACAGGGTTCGAGCAGTACTTC.

The chain combines TRBV5-1 with TRBJ2-6; TRBD1 agrees at 8 bases. The ends lost 5 bases at V and 4 bases at J; junction bases unmatched: 8. Per the germline V gene, CDR1 is SGHRS and CDR2 is YFSETQ. The CDR3 consists of 16 residues. DNA for the CDR3: TGCGCCAGCAGTTCGCAGGGGGCAGGAGGGGCCAACGTCCTGACTTTC. It yields the protein CASSSQGAGGANVLTF.

This clonotype was counted between two and nine times. This chain's CDR3 is CASSLIGQAIYGYTF. DNA of the CDR3: TGTGCCAGCAGTTTAATAGGACAGGCCATCTATGGCTACACCTTC. The chain uses TRBV2 and TRBJ1-2; 7 bases match TRBD1. The CDR3 totals 15 residues. CDR1 and CDR2 (germline): SNHLY, FYNNEI. V dropped 5 bases and J dropped 4; count of bases not matched to a gene: 10. The full variable domain, with the rest looked up from reference TRBV2 and TRBJ1-2, is EPEVTQTPSHQVTQMGQEVILRCVPISNHLYFYWYRQILGQKVEFLVSFYNNEISEKSEIFDDQFSVERPDGSNFTLKIRSTKLEDSAMYFCASSLIGQAIYGYTFGSGTRLTVV.

The V and J genes are TRBV28 and TRBJ2-7; possibly TRBD1 for D (9 bases). The CDR3 has 17 amino acids. Trimming pared 2 bases from V and 3 bases from J, leaving 20 bases between. Per germline, CDR1 MDHEN and CDR2 SYDVKM. The CDR3: CASSLEQGAGGYYEQYF. In DNA, the CDR3 is TGTGCCAGCAGTTTAGAACAGGGGGCGGGAGGATACTACGAGCAGTACTTC. Drawing the rest from reference TRBV28 and TRBJ2-7, the complete variable domain is DVKVTQSSRYLVKRTGEKVFLECVQDMDHENMFWYRQDPGLGLRLIYFSYDVKMKEKGDIPEGYSVSREKKERFSLILESASTNQTSMYLCASSLEQGAGGYYEQYFGPGTRLTVT.

Notes on this clonotype: Its ends do not fully match the called genes, so a read error is possible. The chain has TRBV27 and TRBJ2-5, with TRBD2 identical over 13 bases. The CDR3 covers 15 residues. Per germline, CDR1 MNHEY and CDR2 SMNVEV (reference sequence). CDR3 nucleotide sequence: TGTGCCGGCAGAGGACTAGCGGGAGTAGAAAAGACCCAGTACTTC. Translating gives CAGRGLAGVEKTQYF.

The chain employs TRBV4-3 and TRBJ1-1; D remains ambiguous. Germline CDR1 and CDR2: LGHNA and YSLEER. V was cut by 1 base and J by 1 base, with 10 bases left in between. The CDR3 is 15 amino acids. In DNA, the CDR3 is TGCGCCAGCAGCCAAGTTGGCAGATGGAACACTGAAGCTTTCTTT. This translates into CASSQVGRWNTEAFF.

There are a few counts of this clonotype. The genes are TRBV6-1 and TRBJ1-4; tentatively, D is TRBD1 (6 bases). Trimming shortened V by 5 bases and J by 8 bases, and 12 bases separated the two germline ends. The CDR3 totals 13 residues. The germline V gene has CDR1 MNHNS and CDR2 SASEGT. Written as DNA, the CDR3 is TGTGCCAGCAGTTGGGACACTCGGGAAAAACTGTTTTTT. It is translated as CASSWDTREKLFF.

In its sample, this clonotype was seen a few times. V usage is TRBV12-3 or TRBV12-4 and J usage is TRBJ2-2, with 9 bases fitting TRBD1. This CDR3 is built from 13 residues. Trimming at V came to 11 bases and at J to 3 bases, leaving 4 bases not matched to a gene. The CDR3 here is CAGQGFDTGELFF. The CDR3 DNA follows: TGTGCCGGACAGGGGTTCGACACCGGGGAGCTGTTTTTT.

The V and J genes are TRBV15 and TRBJ2-5; the D gene is possibly TRBD2 (6 bases). Trimming left V 5 bases short and J 4 bases short, with 17 bases between. Germline CDR1 reads LNHNV; CDR2 reads YYDKDF (reference sequence). The CDR3 has 15 amino acids. The CDR3: CATSRRLGYAETQYF. Written as DNA, the CDR3 is TGTGCCACCAGCCGCAGACTAGGCTACGCAGAGACCCAGTACTTC.

Only a few counts were recorded for this clonotype. The chain has TRBV19 and TRBJ2-1; D possibly corresponds to TRBD1 (6 bases). From germline, CDR1 is LNHDA and CDR2 SQIVND (reference sequence). This CDR3 is built from 14 residues. Trimming pared 8 bases from V and 4 bases from J, leaving 15 bases between. The CDR3 spells CASSRGSWYNEQFF. As DNA, the CDR3 is TGTGCCAGTTCCAGGGGTTCTTGGTACAATGAGCAGTTCTTC.

This clonotype was seen just once. CDR3 protein: CATRGRGSGNTIYF. The CDR3 nucleotides are TGTGCCACCAGGGGGAGGGGCTCTGGAAACACCATATATTTT. The chain couples TRBV2 to TRBJ1-3, with 7 bases lining up with TRBD1. The V and J ends lost 10 bases and 0 bases, in that order; junction bases with no gene match: 6. Germline V CDR1 and CDR2: SNHLY, FYNNEI. The CDR3 runs to 14 residues.

Only a few counts were recorded for this clonotype. J is TRBJ2-7 and V is TRBV10-3; 8 bases are a match to TRBD1. V trimming: 6 bases; J trimming: 2 bases; junction bases outside the gene matches: 6. Germline V gene sequence: CDR1 ENHRY, CDR2 SYGVKD. CDR3 size: 14 residues. CDR3 loop: CAIRDRVGPYEQYF. The CDR3 nucleotides read TGTGCCATCAGGGACAGGGTGGGCCCCTACGAGCAGTACTTC.

The rearrangement uses TRBV20-1 and TRBJ2-7, with TRBD2 matching 7 bases. With V trimmed by 7 bases and J by 3 bases, 9 bases remained unmatched. CDR1 is DFQATT, CDR2 SNEGSKA, per germline (reference sequence). The CDR3 totals 13 residues. The CDR3 coding sequence is TGCAGTGGCAACTCGGGCGGGAGCTACGAGCAGTACTTC. Protein: CSGNSGGSYEQYF.

This clonotype was observed at least ten times. The CDR3 DNA follows: TGTGCCAGCAGCCAATTTACCGCCAATCAGCCCCAGCATTTT. This sequence encodes CASSQFTANQPQHF. The chain uses TRBV3-1 and TRBJ1-5; D gene unclear. Trimming shortened V by 2 bases and J by 3 bases, and 8 bases separated the two germline ends. CDR1 and CDR2 from the germline V gene are LGHDT and YNNKEL (reference sequence). This CDR3 is 14 amino acids long.

This clonotype occurred a few times. The CDR3 is CASSYTTGGAGNSPLHF. DNA for the CDR3: TGTGCCAGCAGTTACACTACAGGGGGCGCGGGAAATTCACCCCTCCACTTT. V and J are TRBV6-5 and TRBJ1-6; TRBD1 agrees at 9 bases. CDR3 length: 17 amino acids. Germline V gene sequence: CDR1 MNHEY, CDR2 SVGAGI. V lost 2 bases and J lost 7; bases outside the gene matches: 9.